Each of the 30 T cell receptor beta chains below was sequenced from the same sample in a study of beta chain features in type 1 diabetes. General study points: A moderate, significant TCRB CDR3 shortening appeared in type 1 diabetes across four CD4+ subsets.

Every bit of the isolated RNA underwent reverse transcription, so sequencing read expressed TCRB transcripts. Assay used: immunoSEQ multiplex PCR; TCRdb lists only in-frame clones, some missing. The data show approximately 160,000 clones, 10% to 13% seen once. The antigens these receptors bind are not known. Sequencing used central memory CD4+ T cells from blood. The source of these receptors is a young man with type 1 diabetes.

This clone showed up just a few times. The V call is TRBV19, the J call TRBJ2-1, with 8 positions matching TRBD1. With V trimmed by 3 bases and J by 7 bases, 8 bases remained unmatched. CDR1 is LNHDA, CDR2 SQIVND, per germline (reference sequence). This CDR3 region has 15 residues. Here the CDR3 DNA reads TGTGCCAGTAGTATCAGGACAGGGAATCGGAATGAGCAGTTCTTC. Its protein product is CASSIRTGNRNEQFF.

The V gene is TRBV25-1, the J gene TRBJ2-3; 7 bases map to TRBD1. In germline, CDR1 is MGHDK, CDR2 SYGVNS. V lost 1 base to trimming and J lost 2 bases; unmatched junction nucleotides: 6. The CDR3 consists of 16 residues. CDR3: CASSEWGKGATDTQYF. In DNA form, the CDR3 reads TGTGCCAGCAGTGAATGGGGGAAGGGGGCCACAGATACGCAGTATTTT.

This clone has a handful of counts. CDR3 in DNA: TGCGCCAGCAGCTTGTTCGCCAGGGAGGCGGGTGAGCAGTTCTTC. It encodes CASSLFAREAGEQFF. V and J are TRBV5-1 and TRBJ2-1; a weak D match, TRBD2 (6 bases). The V and J ends lost 1 base and 9 bases respectively, with 17 bases between them. The CDR3 is made up of 15 amino acids. Germline V gene sequence: CDR1 SGHRS, CDR2 YFSETQ.

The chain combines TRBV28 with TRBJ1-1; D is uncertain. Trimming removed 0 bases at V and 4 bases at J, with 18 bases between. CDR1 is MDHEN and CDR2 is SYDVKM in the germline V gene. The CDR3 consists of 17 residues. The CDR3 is CASSLWGGAAKGTEAFF. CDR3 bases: TGTGCCAGCAGTTTATGGGGTGGAGCGGCGAAGGGCACTGAAGCTTTCTTT.

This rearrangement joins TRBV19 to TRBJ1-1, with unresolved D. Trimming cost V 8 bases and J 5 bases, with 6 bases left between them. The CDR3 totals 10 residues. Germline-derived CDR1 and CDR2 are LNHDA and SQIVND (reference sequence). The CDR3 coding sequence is TGTGCCAGTGGGAGAACTGAAGCTTTCTTT. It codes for CASGRTEAFF. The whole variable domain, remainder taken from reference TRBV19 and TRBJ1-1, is DGGITQSPKYLFRKEGQNVTLSCEQNLNHDAMYWYRQDPGQGLRLIYYSQIVNDFQKGDIAEGYSVSREKKESFPLTVTSAQKNPTAFYLCASGRTEAFFGQGTRLTVV.

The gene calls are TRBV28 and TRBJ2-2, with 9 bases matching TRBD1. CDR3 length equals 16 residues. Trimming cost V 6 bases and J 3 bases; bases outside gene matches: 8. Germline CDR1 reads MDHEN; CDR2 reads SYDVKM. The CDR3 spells CASRVTGDRDTGELFF. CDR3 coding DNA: TGTGCCAGCAGAGTCACAGGGGACAGGGACACCGGGGAGCTGTTTTTT.

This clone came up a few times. As DNA, the CDR3 is TGTGCCAGCAGGGACACGAGACAGGGGTTTAGCTACGAGCAGTACTTC. This translates into CASRDTRQGFSYEQYF. This rearrangement joins TRBV28 to TRBJ2-7; TRBD1 agrees at 8 bases. Per germline, CDR1 MDHEN and CDR2 SYDVKM. The length of the CDR3 is 16 residues. Trimming took 6 bases from V and 3 from J; bases not matched to a gene: 13. The variable domain in full, with the rest retrieved from reference TRBV28 and TRBJ2-7, is DVKVTQSSRYLVKRTGEKVFLECVQDMDHENMFWYRQDPGLGLRLIYFSYDVKMKEKGDIPEGYSVSREKKERFSLILESASTNQTSMYLCASRDTRQGFSYEQYFGPGTRLTVT.

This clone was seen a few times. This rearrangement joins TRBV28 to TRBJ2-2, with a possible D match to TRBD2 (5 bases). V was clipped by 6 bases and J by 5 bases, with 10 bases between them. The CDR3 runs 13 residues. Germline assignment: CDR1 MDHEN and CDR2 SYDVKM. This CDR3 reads CASRPGYTGELFF. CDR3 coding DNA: TGTGCCAGCAGACCGGGGTATACCGGGGAGCTGTTTTTT.

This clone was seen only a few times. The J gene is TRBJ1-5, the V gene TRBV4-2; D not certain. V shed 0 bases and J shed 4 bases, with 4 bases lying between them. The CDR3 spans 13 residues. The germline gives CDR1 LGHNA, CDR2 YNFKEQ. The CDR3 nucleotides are TGTGCCAGCAGCCAAGAGACTAATCAGCCCCAGCATTTT. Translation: CASSQETNQPQHF.

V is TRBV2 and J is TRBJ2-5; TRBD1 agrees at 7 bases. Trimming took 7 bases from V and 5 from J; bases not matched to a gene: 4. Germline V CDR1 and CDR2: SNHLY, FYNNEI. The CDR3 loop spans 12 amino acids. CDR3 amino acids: CASTQGSETQYF. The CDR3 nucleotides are TGTGCCAGCACACAGGGGAGTGAGACCCAGTACTTC.

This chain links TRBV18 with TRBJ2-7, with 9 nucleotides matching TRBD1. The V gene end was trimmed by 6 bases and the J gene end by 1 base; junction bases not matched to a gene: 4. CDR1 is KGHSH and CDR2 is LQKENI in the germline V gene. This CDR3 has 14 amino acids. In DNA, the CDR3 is TGTGCCAGCTCCGACGGGACAGGGTCCTACGAGCAGTACTTC. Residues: CASSDGTGSYEQYF.

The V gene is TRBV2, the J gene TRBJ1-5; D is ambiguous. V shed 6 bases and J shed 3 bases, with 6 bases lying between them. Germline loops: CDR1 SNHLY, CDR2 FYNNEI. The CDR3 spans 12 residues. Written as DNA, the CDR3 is TGTGCCAGCAGGCAGGTCAATCAGCCCCAGCATTTT. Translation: CASRQVNQPQHF.

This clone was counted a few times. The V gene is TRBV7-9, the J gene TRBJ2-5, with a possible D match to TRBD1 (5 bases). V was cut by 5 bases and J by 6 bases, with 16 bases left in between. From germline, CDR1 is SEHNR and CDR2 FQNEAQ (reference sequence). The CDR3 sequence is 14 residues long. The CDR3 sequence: CASSRQGAAQTQYF. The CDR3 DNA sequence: TGTGCCAGCAGCCGCCAAGGGGCTGCACAGACCCAGTACTTC.

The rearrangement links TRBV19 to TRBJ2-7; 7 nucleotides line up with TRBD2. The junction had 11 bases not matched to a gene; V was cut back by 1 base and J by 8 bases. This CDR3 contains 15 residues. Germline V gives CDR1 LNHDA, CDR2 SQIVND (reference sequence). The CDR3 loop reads CASSIVRGDKAKQYF. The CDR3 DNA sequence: TGTGCCAGTAGTATAGTTCGGGGGGATAAAGCGAAGCAGTACTTC.

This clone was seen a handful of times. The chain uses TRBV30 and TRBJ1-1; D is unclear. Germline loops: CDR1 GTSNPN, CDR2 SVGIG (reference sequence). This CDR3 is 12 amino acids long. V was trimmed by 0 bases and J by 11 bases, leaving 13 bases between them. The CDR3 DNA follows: TGTGCCTGGAGTGTACCCCGGGCGGGGGCTTTCTTT. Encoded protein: CAWSVPRAGAFF.

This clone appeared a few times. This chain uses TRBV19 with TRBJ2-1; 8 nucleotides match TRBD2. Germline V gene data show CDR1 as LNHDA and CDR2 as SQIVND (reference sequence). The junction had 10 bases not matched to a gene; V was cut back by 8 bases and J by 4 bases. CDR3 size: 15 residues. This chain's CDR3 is CASGDGTRPYNEQFF. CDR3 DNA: TGTGCCAGTGGAGACGGGACTAGACCTTACAATGAGCAGTTCTTC.

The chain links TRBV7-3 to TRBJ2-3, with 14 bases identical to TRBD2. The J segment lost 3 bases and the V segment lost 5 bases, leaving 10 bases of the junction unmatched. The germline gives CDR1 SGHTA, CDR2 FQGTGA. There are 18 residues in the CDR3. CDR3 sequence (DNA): TGTGCCAGCAGCCGGGGACTAGCGGGAGTGGGGGCTACAGATACGCAGTATTTT. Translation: CASSRGLAGVGATDTQYF.

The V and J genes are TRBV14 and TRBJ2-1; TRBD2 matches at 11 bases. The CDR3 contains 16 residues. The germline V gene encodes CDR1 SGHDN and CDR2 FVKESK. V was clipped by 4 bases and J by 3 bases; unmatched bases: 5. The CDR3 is CASSPSSGRNYNEQFF. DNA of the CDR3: TGTGCCAGCAGCCCCTCTAGCGGGAGGAACTACAATGAGCAGTTCTTC. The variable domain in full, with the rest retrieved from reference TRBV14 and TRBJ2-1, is EAGVTQFPSHSVIEKGQTVTLRCDPISGHDNLYWYRRVMGKEIKFLLHFVKESKQDESGMPNNRFLAERTGGTYSTLKVQPAELEDSGVYFCASSPSSGRNYNEQFFGPGTRLTVL.

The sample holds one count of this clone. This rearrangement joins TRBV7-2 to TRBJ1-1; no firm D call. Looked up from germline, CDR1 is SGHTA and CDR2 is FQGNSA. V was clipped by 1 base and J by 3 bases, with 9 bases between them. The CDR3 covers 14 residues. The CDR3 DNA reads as TGTGCCAGCAGCTTAGAACGTCAGGACACTGAAGCTTTCTTT. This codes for CASSLERQDTEAFF.

CDR3 region: CASRSGSGSAYEQYF. The CDR3 bases are TGTGCCAGCAGATCCGGTAGCGGGAGTGCCTACGAGCAGTACTTC. V usage is TRBV6-5 and J usage is TRBJ2-7; TRBD2 agrees at 9 bases. V shed 6 bases and J 2 bases; nucleotides not matched to a gene: 8. Germline V CDR1 and CDR2: MNHEY, SVGAGI. The CDR3 covers 15 residues.

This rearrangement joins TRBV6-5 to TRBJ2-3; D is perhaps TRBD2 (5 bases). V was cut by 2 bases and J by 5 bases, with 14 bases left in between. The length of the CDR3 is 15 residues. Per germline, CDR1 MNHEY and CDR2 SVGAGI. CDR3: CASSYGTGGLDTQYF. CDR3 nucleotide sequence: TGTGCCAGCAGTTACGGTACCGGAGGTTTAGATACGCAGTATTTT.

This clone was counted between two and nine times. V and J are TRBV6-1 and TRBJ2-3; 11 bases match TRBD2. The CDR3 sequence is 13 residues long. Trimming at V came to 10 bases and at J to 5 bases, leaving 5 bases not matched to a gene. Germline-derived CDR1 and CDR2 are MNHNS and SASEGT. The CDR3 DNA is TGTGCCACCGGACTAGCGGGTGGAGATACGCAGTATTTT. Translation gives CATGLAGGDTQYF.

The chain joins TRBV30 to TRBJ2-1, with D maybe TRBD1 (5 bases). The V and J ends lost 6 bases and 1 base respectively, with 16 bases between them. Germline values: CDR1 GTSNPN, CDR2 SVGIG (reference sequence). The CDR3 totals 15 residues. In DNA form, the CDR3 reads TGTGCCTGCCAAAGGGGCCAGTCATCCTACAATGAGCAGTTCTTC. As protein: CACQRGQSSYNEQFF.

In nucleotides, the CDR3 is TGTGCCAGCAGTGAACCCGCGTCCACAGATACGCAGTATTTT. It specifies CASSEPASTDTQYF. This rearrangement joins TRBV6-1 to TRBJ2-3; D gene uncertain. The V gene's germline CDR1 is MNHNS and CDR2 SASEGT. The CDR3 is made up of 14 amino acids. The V end was cut by 2 bases, the J end by 2 bases, with 8 bases between.

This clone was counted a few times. CDR3 loop: CASSPLAGADNEQFF. CDR3 nucleotides: TGTGCCAGCTCACCCCTTGCGGGAGCGGACAATGAGCAGTTCTTC. V is TRBV18 and J is TRBJ2-1; 7 bases agree with TRBD2. The germline CDR1 and CDR2 sequences are KGHSH and LQKENI. Unmatched junction bases numbered 7, after V lost 3 bases and J lost 5 bases. The CDR3 consists of 15 residues.

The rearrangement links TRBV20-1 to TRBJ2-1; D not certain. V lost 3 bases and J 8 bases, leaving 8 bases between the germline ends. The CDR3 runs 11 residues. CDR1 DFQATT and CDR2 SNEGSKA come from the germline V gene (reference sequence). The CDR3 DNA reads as TGCAGTGCTAGTCGAGGTGATGAGCAGTTCTTC. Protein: CSASRGDEQFF.

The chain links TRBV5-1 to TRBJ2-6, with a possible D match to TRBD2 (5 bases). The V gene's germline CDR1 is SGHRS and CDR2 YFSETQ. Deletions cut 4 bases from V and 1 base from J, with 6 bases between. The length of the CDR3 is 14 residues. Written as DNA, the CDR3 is TGCGCCAGCAGCCGGGGTTCTGGGGCCAACGTCCTGACTTTC. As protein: CASSRGSGANVLTF.

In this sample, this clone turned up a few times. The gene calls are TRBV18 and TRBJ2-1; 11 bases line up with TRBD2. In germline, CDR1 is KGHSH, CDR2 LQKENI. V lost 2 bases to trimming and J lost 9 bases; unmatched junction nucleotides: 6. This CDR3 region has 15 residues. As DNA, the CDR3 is TGTGCCAGCTCACCAAATAGCGGGAGGGCCAGTGAGCAGTTCTTC. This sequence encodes CASSPNSGRASEQFF.

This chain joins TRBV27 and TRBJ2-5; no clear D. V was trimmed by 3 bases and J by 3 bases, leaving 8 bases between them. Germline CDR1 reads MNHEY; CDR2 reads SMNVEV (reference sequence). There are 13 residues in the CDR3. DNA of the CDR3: TGTGCCAGCAGTTTCACAGCTAAAGAGACCCAGTACTTC. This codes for CASSFTAKETQYF.

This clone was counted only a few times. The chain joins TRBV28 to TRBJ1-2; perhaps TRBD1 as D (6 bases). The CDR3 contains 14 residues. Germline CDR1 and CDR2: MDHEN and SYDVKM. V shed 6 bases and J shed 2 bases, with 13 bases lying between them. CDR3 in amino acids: CASRTGPHNYGYTF. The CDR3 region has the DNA TGTGCCAGCAGAACAGGGCCACACAACTATGGCTACACCTTC.